These 27 T cell receptor beta chains share one sample of origin, sequenced in a study of T-cell memory formation after mild COVID-19. TCRdb reanalysed the 5' RACE reads using MiXCR and keeps one entry per CDR3 protein. In the table there are a few hundred thousand distinct CDR3 sequences, 20% to 25% of which are singletons. Sequencing was performed on PBMCs or a T cell subset sorted from them (not recorded which). These receptors came from an adult woman who had mild COVID-19 (a few samples of this study predate the infection). Cell type and time point are not known.

This clonotype turned up a few times. The genes are TRBV9 and TRBJ2-3, with a weak D call TRBD1 (5 bases). The CDR3 runs to 14 residues. Trimming took 4 bases from V and 0 from J, leaving 9 bases between them. Germline V gives CDR1 SGDLS, CDR2 YYNGEE. CDR3 sequence: CASSPTVSTDTQYF. CDR3 nucleotides: TGTGCCAGCAGCCCGACAGTCAGCACAGATACGCAGTATTTT.

The chain is built from TRBV7-2 and TRBJ1-2; the D gene is possibly TRBD1 (5 bases). The germline V gene encodes CDR1 SGHTA and CDR2 FQGNSA. This CDR3 region has 15 residues. Trimming removed 2 bases at V and 2 bases at J, with 12 bases between. The CDR3 DNA reads TGTGCCAGCAGCTTAAGGAGGACACCCAACTATGGCTACACCTTC. Its protein is CASSLRRTPNYGYTF.

In this sample, this clonotype turned up a few times. The chain recombines TRBV11-1 with TRBJ2-1; 8 bases map to TRBD2. The germline CDR1 and CDR2 sequences are SGHAT and FQDESV (reference sequence). The CDR3 has 16 residues. The V and J ends lost 3 bases and 4 bases, in that order; junction bases with no gene match: 8. The CDR3 DNA is TGTGCCAGCAGCTTCCCCAGGGCGGGGGGATACAATGAGCAGTTCTTC. Translating gives CASSFPRAGGYNEQFF.

This clonotype was detected only a few times. This rearrangement joins TRBV12-3 or TRBV12-4 to TRBJ2-7, with 12 positions matching TRBD2. The CDR3 loop spans 16 amino acids. The V segment lost 6 bases and the J segment 2 bases; nucleotides outside the gene matches: 8. CDR3 DNA sequence: TGTGCCAGCAGCCGCGGGACTAGCGGGTGGGCCTACGAGCAGTACTTC. This codes for CASSRGTSGWAYEQYF.

V is TRBV3-1 and J is TRBJ1-1, with 7 bases aligning to TRBD1. V shed 3 bases and J 6 bases; nucleotides not matched to a gene: 4. The CDR3 has 13 amino acids. Looked up from germline, CDR1 is LGHDT and CDR2 is YNNKEL (reference sequence). CDR3 nucleotides: TGTGCCAGCAGCCACGCCAGGGGGGCTGAAGCTTTCTTT. Residues: CASSHARGAEAFF.

This clonotype was detected only a few times. The chain employs TRBV29-1 and TRBJ2-7; maybe TRBD2 (6 bases). The CDR3 is made up of 13 amino acids. Germline V gene data show CDR1 as SQVTM and CDR2 as ANQGSEA. V lost 5 bases, J lost 3 bases, and 14 bases lay in between. The CDR3 sequence: CSVLMRDFYEQYF. Here the CDR3 DNA reads TGCAGCGTTCTCATGAGGGACTTCTACGAGCAGTACTTC.

In its sample, this clonotype was seen many times. V and J are TRBV4-1 and TRBJ2-5; the D gene is possibly TRBD2 (6 bases). This CDR3 comprises 14 residues. Germline values: CDR1 MGHRA, CDR2 YSYEKL. V lost 4 bases to trimming and J lost 5 bases, with 14 bases between them. CDR3: CASSRVAGPETQYF. In DNA, the CDR3 is TGCGCCAGCAGCCGGGTCGCGGGGCCGGAGACCCAGTACTTC.

This clonotype was counted a few times. The chain is built from TRBV7-2 and TRBJ2-5; 9 nucleotides match TRBD1. Trimming removed 0 bases from V and 9 bases from J; junction bases left unmatched: 2. In germline, CDR1 is SGHTA, CDR2 FQGNSA. The CDR3 contains 13 residues. CDR3 DNA sequence: TGTGCCAGCAGCTTAGCGACAGGGGGTCCCCAGTACTTC. Translation: CASSLATGGPQYF. Based on the CDR3 plus reference TRBV7-2 and TRBJ2-5, the full variable domain is GAGVSQSPSNKVTEKGKDVELRCDPISGHTALYWYRQSLGQGLEFLIYFQGNSAPDKSGLPSDRFSAERTGGSVSTLTIQRTQQEDSAVYLCASSLATGGPQYFGPGTRLLVL.

The chain carries TRBV7-3 and TRBJ2-2; 11 bases map to TRBD2. This CDR3 has 16 amino acids. With V trimmed by 6 bases and J by 5 bases, 8 bases remained unmatched. Per germline, CDR1 SGHTA and CDR2 FQGTGA. The CDR3, as DNA: TGTGCCAGCAGTCACGGACTAGCGGGTGATACCGGGGAGCTGTTTTTT. This encodes CASSHGLAGDTGELFF. Supplemented by reference TRBV7-3 and TRBJ2-2, the full variable domain reads GAGVSQTPSNKVTEKGKYVELRCDPISGHTALYWYRQSLGQGPEFLIYFQGTGAADDSGLPNDRFFAVRPEGSVSTLKIQRTERGDSAVYLCASSHGLAGDTGELFFGEGSRLTVL.

The table lists this clonotype with a few counts. V gene TRBV12-3 or TRBV12-4 combines with J gene TRBJ2-5, with 7 bases lining up with TRBD2. The CDR3 is 13 amino acids. Trimming removed 6 bases from V and 4 bases from J; junction bases left unmatched: 5. The CDR3 reads CASRVAGRETQYF. CDR3 coding DNA: TGTGCCAGCAGGGTAGCGGGTAGAGAGACCCAGTACTTC.

V usage is TRBV18 and J usage is TRBJ2-3, with D possibly TRBD1 on 6 matching bases. There are 12 residues in the CDR3. V was shortened by 4 bases and J by 4 bases, with 6 bases between the two germline ends. Germline V gene lookup returns CDR1 KGHSH and CDR2 LQKENI. The CDR3 DNA reads as TGTGCCAGCTCACGGGGGCCAGATACGCAGTATTTT. This translates into CASSRGPDTQYF.

This clonotype appeared a few times. The rearrangement uses TRBV24-1 and TRBJ2-5, with TRBD1 matching over 9 bases. This CDR3 has 16 residues. Germline assignment: CDR1 KGHDR and CDR2 SFDVKD. V lost 5 bases to trimming and J lost 0 bases; unmatched junction nucleotides: 6. CDR3 region: CATSAPGTGYQETQYF. The CDR3 DNA is TGTGCCACCAGTGCCCCCGGGACAGGGTACCAAGAGACCCAGTACTTC.

The rearrangement links TRBV6-5 to TRBJ1-2; TRBD1 might be the D (5 bases). The CDR3 is 14 amino acids. Germline loops: CDR1 MNHEY, CDR2 SVGAGI. V lost 5 bases and J lost 4, with 14 bases in between. CDR3 amino acids: CASSALDRVYGYTF. The CDR3 bases are TGTGCCAGCAGTGCGTTAGACAGAGTCTATGGCTACACCTTC.

This clonotype has only a few counts. The rearrangement uses TRBV20-1 and TRBJ2-7; D is perhaps TRBD1 (5 bases). The CDR3 has 13 amino acids. The V end was cut by 5 bases, the J end by 2 bases, with 13 bases between. CDR1 and CDR2 (germline): DFQATT, SNEGSKA (reference sequence). The CDR3 is CSAGRGPPYEQYF. The CDR3 DNA is TGCAGTGCTGGTAGGGGCCCGCCCTACGAGCAGTACTTC.

This clonotype was counted between two and nine times. The chain uses TRBV12-3 or TRBV12-4 and TRBJ1-1; 8 bases match TRBD1. V was clipped by 1 base and J by 1 base; unmatched bases: 5. The CDR3 is made up of 16 amino acids. The CDR3 DNA is TGTGCCAGCAGTTTAGGGAGAGACAGGGGGAACACTGAAGCTTTCTTT. Encoded protein: CASSLGRDRGNTEAFF.

The J gene is TRBJ2-2, the V gene TRBV7-3, with D tentatively TRBD2 (5 bases). V was clipped by 5 bases and J by 8 bases, with 12 bases between them. Germline CDR1 SGHTA, CDR2 FQGTGA. The CDR3 sequence is 13 residues long. The CDR3 here is CASSKTKRGELFF. CDR3 DNA sequence: TGTGCCAGCAGCAAGACTAAGCGGGGGGAGCTGTTTTTT.

The chain is built from TRBV10-3 and TRBJ1-1, with 9 bases identical to TRBD1. V was clipped by 4 bases and J by 4 bases; unmatched bases: 1. Germline CDR1 reads ENHRY; CDR2 reads SYGVKD. There are 13 residues in the CDR3. In nucleotides, the CDR3 is TGTGCCATCAGTGGGGACAGGGTCACTGAAGCTTTCTTT. It specifies CAISGDRVTEAFF.

In this sample, this clonotype turned up a few times. The chain is built from TRBV15 and TRBJ2-7, with a weak D call TRBD2 (6 bases). Germline assignment: CDR1 LNHNV and CDR2 YYDKDF (reference sequence). V gave up 4 bases and J gave up 6 bases, with 16 bases separating them. This CDR3 contains 14 residues. This CDR3 is CATSTGDRTGEQYF. CDR3 coding DNA: TGTGCCACCAGCACGGGAGATAGAACGGGCGAGCAGTACTTC.

A few counts support this clonotype. This rearrangement joins TRBV5-1 to TRBJ2-7; 11 bases agree with TRBD1. There are 17 residues in the CDR3. The J segment lost 0 bases and the V segment lost 5 bases, leaving 10 bases of the junction unmatched. Per the germline V gene, CDR1 is SGHRS and CDR2 is YFSETQ. CDR3 sequence: CASRRDRTGGLSYEQYF. As DNA, the CDR3 is TGCGCCAGCAGGCGCGATCGGACAGGGGGCCTCTCCTACGAGCAGTACTTC. Based on the CDR3 plus reference TRBV5-1 and TRBJ2-7, the full variable domain is KAGVTQTPRYLIKTRGQQVTLSCSPISGHRSVSWYQQTPGQGLQFLFEYFSETQRNKGNFPGRFSGRQFSNSRSEMNVSTLELGDSALYLCASRRDRTGGLSYEQYFGPGTRLTVT.

The chain employs TRBV6-1 and TRBJ2-5, with D perhaps matching TRBD1 (6 bases). CDR3 size: 13 residues. Germline CDR1 MNHNS, CDR2 SASEGT. V lost 6 bases, J lost 5 bases, and 13 bases lay in between. The CDR3, as DNA: TGTGCCAGCAGAACAGGGATGAGGGAGACCCAGTACTTC. This gives the protein CASRTGMRETQYF.

This clonotype was detected a few times. The chain's CDR3 is CASSHAAGEGEETQYF. The CDR3, as DNA: TGTGCCAGCAGCCACGCCGCAGGGGAGGGGGAAGAGACCCAGTACTTC. This chain joins TRBV3-1 and TRBJ2-5; D perhaps matches TRBD2 (7 bases). This CDR3 has 16 residues. V was cut by 3 bases and J by 3 bases, with 17 bases left in between. Germline-derived CDR1 and CDR2 are LGHDT and YNNKEL (reference sequence).

The V and J genes are TRBV7-9 and TRBJ2-1; TRBD2 matches at 12 bases. The CDR3 has 16 amino acids. V was clipped by 1 base and J by 9 bases; unmatched bases: 7. Germline CDR1 SEHNR, CDR2 FQNEAQ (reference sequence). CDR3 nucleotides: TGTGCCAGCAGCTTAGGGACTAGCGGGACTTTGACTGAGCAGTTCTTC. Translation gives CASSLGTSGTLTEQFF.

This rearrangement joins TRBV30 to TRBJ2-5; D gene unclear. Per the germline V gene, CDR1 is GTSNPN and CDR2 is SVGIG (reference sequence). The V and J ends lost 1 base and 5 bases respectively, with 20 bases between them. This CDR3 comprises 16 residues. The CDR3 region has the DNA TGTGCCTGGAGTGAATCCTGGGCAGGCCTCGGGGAGACCCAGTACTTC. Residues: CAWSESWAGLGETQYF.

The table lists this clonotype with a few counts. The J gene is TRBJ1-1, the V gene TRBV19, with 8 bases fitting TRBD1. V lost 4 bases and J lost 2; bases outside the gene matches: 6. The V gene's germline CDR1 is LNHDA and CDR2 SQIVND (reference sequence). The CDR3 is made up of 15 amino acids. The CDR3: CASSTPGQVNTEAFF. The CDR3 bases are TGTGCCAGTAGTACGCCGGGACAGGTAAACACTGAAGCTTTCTTT.

This clonotype was seen more than once but under ten times. This sequence joins TRBV12-3 or TRBV12-4 and TRBJ2-3; TRBD2 agrees at 8 bases. This CDR3 is 16 amino acids long. V lost 2 bases to trimming and J lost 1 base; unmatched junction nucleotides: 5. For the CDR3, the DNA is TGTGCCAGCAGTTTAAGTAAGACTAGCGGCACAGATACGCAGTATTTT. Protein sequence: CASSLSKTSGTDTQYF.

This clonotype is a singleton in its sample. An end of the junction differs from the germline gene, which may be a read error. This rearrangement joins TRBV20-1 to TRBJ2-1; 7 bases fit TRBD2. Germline loops: CDR1 DFQATT, CDR2 SNEGSKA (reference sequence). The CDR3 extends over 16 amino acids. The CDR3 spells CSASPSGVVLYNEQLF. In DNA form, the CDR3 reads TGCAGTGCCAGTCCCAGCGGGGTGGTACTCTACAATGAGCAGTTATTC.

The chain recombines TRBV5-4 with TRBJ1-1; no reliable D call. Per germline, CDR1 SGHNT and CDR2 YYREEE (reference sequence). With 3 bases removed from V and 3 bases from J, the gap between germline ends came to 3 bases. The CDR3 extends over 11 amino acids. CDR3 in DNA: TGTGCCAGCAGCTCGCACACTGAAGCTTTCTTT. It translates to CASSSHTEAFF.